This TCR beta chain stems from a study of blood T cell repertoires in COVID-19. Across the whole study: Sample material is recorded as cDNA or gDNA derived from T cells, B-cell-depleted T cells, or PBMCs.

This clone showed up just once. CDR1 is MNHEY and CDR2 is SVGEGT in the germline V gene. V shed 0 bases and J shed 2 bases, with 11 bases lying between them. The CDR3 loop spans 16 amino acids. Libraries were prepared by immunoSEQ multiplex PCR; TCRdb keeps only in-frame clonotypes and omits some of them. This table has more than 110,000 clones, more than 65% appearing once. The sequencing sample was made of peripheral blood. The V and J genes are TRBV6-2 or TRBV6-3 and TRBJ1-5, with D uncertain. The TCR comes from an elderly man with acute or convalescent COVID-19. In DNA form, the CDR3 reads TGTGCCAGCAGTTACTCGAATTGGGCCGGCAATCAGCCCCAGCATTTT. Amino acid sequence: CASSYSNWAGNQPQHF.